This entry concerns a single T cell receptor (beta chain). Other DNA sequences in this sample translate to the same CDR3. V was cut by 1 base and J by 0 bases, with 2 bases left in between. From germline, CDR1 is KGHSH and CDR2 LQKENI. CDR3 length: 13 residues. Study members were between roughly 18 and 89 years old and lived in some 22 US regions. Assay used: immunoSEQ multiplex PCR; TCRdb lists only in-frame clones, some missing. The sample lists some 460,000 clones; 70% to 90% were seen once. The data are from a study of blood T cell repertoires in COVID-19. Study information: Researchers got acute and convalescent COVID-19 samples from the United States, Italy and Spain.

The sample comprised PBMCs or T cells enriched from blood (not recorded which). This sequence joins TRBV18 and TRBJ2-3, with no clear D. The TCR originated in a woman younger than 35 with acute COVID-19. DNA for the CDR3: TGTGCCAGCTCACCACTAAGCACAGATACGCAGTATTTT. Translating gives CASSPLSTDTQYF.